This T cell receptor beta chain emerged from a study of T cell changes during pregnancy in multiple sclerosis. Assay used: immunoSEQ multiplex PCR; TCRdb lists only in-frame clones, some missing. The data contain about 61,000 clones, 85% to 90% of them seen just once; the ten biggest clones take up 0.89%. This CDR3 is built from 14 residues. Trimming cost V 1 base and J 6 bases; bases outside gene matches: 4. Germline V gene sequence: CDR1 SGHTA, CDR2 FQGNSA. This receptor was obtained from a female donor in good health, enrolled as a control in a pregnancy study. V gene TRBV7-2 combines with J gene TRBJ1-1; 8 positions agree with TRBD1. The source was peripheral blood, collected in the first trimester of pregnancy. CDR3 protein: CASSLVSGGAEAFF. The DNA for the CDR3 is TGTGCCAGCAGCTTAGTATCAGGGGGCGCTGAAGCTTTCTTT.